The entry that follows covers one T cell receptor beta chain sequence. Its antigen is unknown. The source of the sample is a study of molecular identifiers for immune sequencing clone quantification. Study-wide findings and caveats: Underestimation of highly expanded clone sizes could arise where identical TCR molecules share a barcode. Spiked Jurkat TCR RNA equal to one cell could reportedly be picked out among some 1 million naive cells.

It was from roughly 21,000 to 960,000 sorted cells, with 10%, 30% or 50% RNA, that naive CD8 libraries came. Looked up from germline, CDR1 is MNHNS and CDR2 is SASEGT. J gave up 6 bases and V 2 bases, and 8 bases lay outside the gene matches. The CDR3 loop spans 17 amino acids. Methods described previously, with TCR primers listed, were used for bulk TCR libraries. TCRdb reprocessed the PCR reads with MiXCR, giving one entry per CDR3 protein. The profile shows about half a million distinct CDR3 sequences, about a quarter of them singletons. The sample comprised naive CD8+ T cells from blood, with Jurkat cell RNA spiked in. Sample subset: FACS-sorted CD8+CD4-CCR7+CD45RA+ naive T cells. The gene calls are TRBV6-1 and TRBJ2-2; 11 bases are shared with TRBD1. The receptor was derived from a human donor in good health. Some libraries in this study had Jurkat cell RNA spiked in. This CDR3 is CASSEKMGQGVPGELFF. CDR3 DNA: TGTGCCAGCAGTGAAAAAATGGGACAGGGGGTCCCCGGGGAGCTGTTTTTT.